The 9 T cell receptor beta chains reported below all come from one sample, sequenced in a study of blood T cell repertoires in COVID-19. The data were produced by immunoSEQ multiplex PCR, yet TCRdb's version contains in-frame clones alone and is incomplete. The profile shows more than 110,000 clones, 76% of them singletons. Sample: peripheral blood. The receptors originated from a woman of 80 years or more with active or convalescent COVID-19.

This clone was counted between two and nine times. CDR3 loop: CSATGQSEAFF. The CDR3 nucleotides are TGCAGTGCTACAGGACAGTCTGAAGCTTTCTTT. The chain uses TRBV20-1 and TRBJ1-1; D possibly corresponds to TRBD1 (6 bases). Germline CDR1 reads DFQATT; CDR2 reads SNEGSKA (reference sequence). The CDR3 is 11 residues long. Trimming stripped 4 bases from V and 6 bases from J, with 9 bases between.

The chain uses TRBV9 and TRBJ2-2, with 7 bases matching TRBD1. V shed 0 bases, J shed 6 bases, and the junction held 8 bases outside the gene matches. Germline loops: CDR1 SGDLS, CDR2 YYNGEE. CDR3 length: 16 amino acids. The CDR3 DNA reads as TGTGCCAGCAGCGTAGGTCACAGGGGTGGCCCCGGGGAGCTGTTTTTT. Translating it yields CASSVGHRGGPGELFF. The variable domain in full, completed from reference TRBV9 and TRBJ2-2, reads DSGVTQTPKHLITATGQRVTLRCSPRSGDLSVYWYQQSLDQGLQFLIQYYNGEERAKGNILERFSAQQFPDLHSELNLSSLELGDSALYFCASSVGHRGGPGELFFGEGSRLTVL.

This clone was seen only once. CDR3 sequence: CAREDRDRDSYEQYF. CDR3 in DNA: TGTGCCAGAGAGGATAGGGACAGGGACTCCTACGAGCAGTACTTC. The chain employs TRBV6-7 and TRBJ2-7; TRBD1 agrees at 9 bases. TRBV6-7 is flagged as an ORF with uncertain function. The CDR3 has 15 residues. Trimming at V came to 9 bases and at J to 0 bases, leaving 9 bases not matched to a gene.

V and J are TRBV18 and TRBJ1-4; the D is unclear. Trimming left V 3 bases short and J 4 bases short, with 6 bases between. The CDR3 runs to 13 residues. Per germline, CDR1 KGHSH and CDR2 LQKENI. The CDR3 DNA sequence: TGTGCCAGCTCACCGTTCTTTAATGAAAAACTGTTTTTT. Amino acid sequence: CASSPFFNEKLFF. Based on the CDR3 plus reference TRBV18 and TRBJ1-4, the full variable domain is NAGVMQNPRHLVRRRGQEARLRCSPMKGHSHVYWYRQLPEEGLKFMVYLQKENIIDESGMPKERFSAEFPKEGPSILRIQQVVRGDSAAYFCASSPFFNEKLFFGSGTQLSVL.

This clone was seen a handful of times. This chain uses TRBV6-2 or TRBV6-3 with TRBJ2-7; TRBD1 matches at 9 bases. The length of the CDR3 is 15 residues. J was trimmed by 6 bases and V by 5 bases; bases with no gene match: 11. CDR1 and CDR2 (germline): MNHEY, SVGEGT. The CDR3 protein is CASSHVGQGRVEQYF. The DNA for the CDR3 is TGTGCCAGCAGTCATGTGGGACAGGGAAGGGTCGAGCAGTACTTC.

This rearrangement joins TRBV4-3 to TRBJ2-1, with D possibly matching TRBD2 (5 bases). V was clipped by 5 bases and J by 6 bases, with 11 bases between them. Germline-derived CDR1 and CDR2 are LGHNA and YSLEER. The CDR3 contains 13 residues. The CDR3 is CASSFQSGNEQFF. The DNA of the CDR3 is TGCGCCAGCAGCTTCCAGAGCGGCAATGAGCAGTTCTTC.

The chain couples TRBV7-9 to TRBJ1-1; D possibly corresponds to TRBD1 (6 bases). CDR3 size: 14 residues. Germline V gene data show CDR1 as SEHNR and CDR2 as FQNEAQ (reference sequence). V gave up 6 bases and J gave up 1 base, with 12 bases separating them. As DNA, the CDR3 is TGTGCCAGCAGTAGAGGACAGAAGAACACTGAAGCTTTCTTT. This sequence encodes CASSRGQKNTEAFF. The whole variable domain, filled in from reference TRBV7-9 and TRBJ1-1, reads DTGVSQNPRHKITKRGQNVTFRCDPISEHNRLYWYRQTLGQGPEFLTYFQNEAQLEKSRLLSDRFSAERPKGSFSTLEIQRTEQGDSAMYLCASSRGQKNTEAFFGQGTRLTVV.

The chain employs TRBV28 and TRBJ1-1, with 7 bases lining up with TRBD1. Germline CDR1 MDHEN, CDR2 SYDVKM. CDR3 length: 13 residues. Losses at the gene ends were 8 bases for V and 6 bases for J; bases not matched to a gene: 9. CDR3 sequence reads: CASYRGRLAEAFF. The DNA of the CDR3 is TGTGCCAGCTACAGGGGTCGGCTCGCTGAAGCTTTCTTT. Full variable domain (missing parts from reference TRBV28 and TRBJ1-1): DVKVTQSSRYLVKRTGEKVFLECVQDMDHENMFWYRQDPGLGLRLIYFSYDVKMKEKGDIPEGYSVSREKKERFSLILESASTNQTSMYLCASYRGRLAEAFFGQGTRLTVV.

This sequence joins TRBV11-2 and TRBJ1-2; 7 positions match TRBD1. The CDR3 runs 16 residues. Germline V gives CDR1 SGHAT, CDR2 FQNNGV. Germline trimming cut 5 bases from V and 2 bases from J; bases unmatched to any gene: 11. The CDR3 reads CASSLRPGQLNYGYTF. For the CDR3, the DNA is TGTGCCAGCAGCCTGCGCCCGGGACAGTTGAACTATGGCTACACCTTC.